The rows below give T cell receptor beta chains drawn from one sample of a study of cytomegalovirus exposure and HLA in healthy donors. Generated by immunoSEQ multiplex PCR, the TCRdb table keeps only in-frame clones and is missing some. Of about 160,000 clones listed, around nine tenths are singletons. What was sequenced was PBMCs. All receptors come from a woman aged 25-40 years in good health and CMV-seronegative. The CDR3 runs from the conserved cysteine through the conserved F or W. Fields, in order: CDR3 DNA, CDR3 protein, V gene, CDR3 length, clone size, J gene, D gene. A D gene is named only where the DNA matches it firmly. The size of a clone is reported for some rows only, either as once, few or many, or as a class for expanded clones.

CDR3nt: TGCAGCTCATTAGGGGGTTCGGGGGAGCAGTACTTC; CDR3aa: CSSLGGSGEQYF; v_gene: TRBV29-1; len: 12; abundance: .; j_gene: TRBJ2-7; d_gene: .
CDR3nt: TGTGCCAGCAGCGGTGGGGCCCCGTATGGCTACACCTTC; CDR3aa: CASSGGAPYGYTF; v_gene: TRBV9; len: 13; abundance: .; j_gene: TRBJ1-2; d_gene: .
CDR3nt: TGTGCCAGCAGCGCCCGAGCGGGAGGCCTCTCCGAGACCCAGTACTTC; CDR3aa: CASSARAGGLSETQYF; v_gene: TRBV9; len: 16; abundance: .; j_gene: TRBJ2-5; d_gene: TRBD2
CDR3nt: TGTGCCAGCAATCCTAGCGGGGGGCTGGGCGAGCAGTACTTC; CDR3aa: CASNPSGGLGEQYF; v_gene: TRBV2; len: 14; abundance: once; j_gene: TRBJ2-7; d_gene: TRBD2
CDR3nt: TGCGCCAGCAGTGAGTCGGAGTCCGGGACAGGGGGCGAAGATGGCTACACCTTC; CDR3aa: CASSESESGTGGEDGYTF; v_gene: TRBV10-2; len: 18; abundance: once; j_gene: TRBJ1-2; d_gene: TRBD1
CDR3nt: TGTGCCAGCAGCTTATTCCAGGGGGGCAATCAGCCCCAGCATTTT; CDR3aa: CASSLFQGGNQPQHF; v_gene: TRBV7-2; len: 15; abundance: .; j_gene: TRBJ1-5; d_gene: TRBD1
CDR3nt: TGTGCCAGCAGCTTTCGCCGGACAGGGACCGAGCAGTACTTC; CDR3aa: CASSFRRTGTEQYF; v_gene: TRBV5-4; len: 14; abundance: .; j_gene: TRBJ2-7; d_gene: TRBD1
CDR3nt: TGTGCCTGGAGTGAGCAGGGGCCCATATATTTT; CDR3aa: CAWSEQGPIYF; v_gene: TRBV30; len: 11; abundance: .; j_gene: TRBJ1-3; d_gene: .
CDR3nt: TGTGCCAGCAGCTCGGCAGGGCTCTATGGCTACACCTTC; CDR3aa: CASSSAGLYGYTF; v_gene: TRBV7-2; len: 13; abundance: .; j_gene: TRBJ1-2; d_gene: .
CDR3nt: TGTGCCAGCAGCCCCACAGGGGGATTGGGCACTGAAGCTTTCTTT; CDR3aa: CASSPTGGLGTEAFF; v_gene: TRBV5-6; len: 15; abundance: .; j_gene: TRBJ1-1; d_gene: TRBD1
CDR3nt: TGTGCCAGCAGCCTAACCGGGACAAGCTCCTACGAGCAGTACTTC; CDR3aa: CASSLTGTSSYEQYF; v_gene: TRBV7-3; len: 15; abundance: .; j_gene: TRBJ2-7; d_gene: .
CDR3nt: TGTGCCAGCAGCCCCACAGTGAGTAGCGGAGCTTTCTTT; CDR3aa: CASSPTVSSGAFF; v_gene: TRBV9; len: 13; abundance: .; j_gene: TRBJ1-1; d_gene: .
CDR3nt: TGTGCCAGCAGCGACGACCGGACAGGGGCCGAGGGTCATGGCTACACCTTC; CDR3aa: CASSDDRTGAEGHGYTF; v_gene: TRBV7-9; len: 17; abundance: .; j_gene: TRBJ1-2; d_gene: TRBD1
CDR3nt: TGTGCCAGCAGTTCCTCCGGGGGGCAGGAGGTGGACTATGGCTACACCTTC; CDR3aa: CASSSSGGQEVDYGYTF; v_gene: TRBV11-2; len: 17; abundance: .; j_gene: TRBJ1-2; d_gene: .
CDR3nt: TGTGCCAGCTCACAGAGGACAGGGAACAAAGAGACCCAGTACTTC; CDR3aa: CASSQRTGNKETQYF; v_gene: TRBV18; len: 15; abundance: .; j_gene: TRBJ2-5; d_gene: TRBD1
CDR3nt: TGTGCCAGCAAGGGTAGCGGGGGGGCGGGCACCGGGGAGCTGTTTTTT; CDR3aa: CASKGSGGAGTGELFF; v_gene: TRBV6-6; len: 16; abundance: .; j_gene: TRBJ2-2; d_gene: TRBD2
CDR3nt: TGTGCCAGCAGTTTTCCGGGACAGTTAAACACTGAAGCTTTCTTT; CDR3aa: CASSFPGQLNTEAFF; v_gene: TRBV6-6; len: 15; abundance: .; j_gene: TRBJ1-1; d_gene: TRBD1
CDR3nt: TGTGCCAGCAGCCCGCCTAGCGGGGGGGCCAAACGCCCGGAGCAGTACTTC; CDR3aa: CASSPPSGGAKRPEQYF; v_gene: TRBV7-2; len: 17; abundance: .; j_gene: TRBJ2-7; d_gene: TRBD2
CDR3nt: TGTGCCATCACCCCGGACAGCTCCTACGAGCAGTACTTC; CDR3aa: CAITPDSSYEQYF; v_gene: TRBV10-3; len: 13; abundance: .; j_gene: TRBJ2-7; d_gene: .
CDR3nt: TGTGCCAGCAGAAAGAGGGACAGGGAGGGCTACGAGCAGTACTTC; CDR3aa: CASRKRDREGYEQYF; v_gene: TRBV27; len: 15; abundance: .; j_gene: TRBJ2-7; d_gene: TRBD1
CDR3nt: TGTGCCAGCACAGGGGGCCAAAGCTCCTATAATTCCCCCCTCCACTTT; CDR3aa: CASTGGQSSYNSPLHF; v_gene: TRBV7-2; len: 16; abundance: .; j_gene: TRBJ1-6; d_gene: TRBD1
CDR3nt: TGTGCCAGTAGTGCTGCCGGGACTAGCTACGAGCAGTACTTC; CDR3aa: CASSAAGTSYEQYF; v_gene: TRBV19; len: 14; abundance: .; j_gene: TRBJ2-7; d_gene: TRBD2
CDR3nt: TGCGCCAGCAGCCAAGATAGCCAGGGAACAGATACGCAGTATTTT; CDR3aa: CASSQDSQGTDTQYF; v_gene: TRBV4-3; len: 15; abundance: .; j_gene: TRBJ2-3; d_gene: .
CDR3nt: TGTGCCTGGAGGACCAATATTGGCCGCGGGAACACTGAAGCTTTCTTT; CDR3aa: CAWRTNIGRGNTEAFF; v_gene: TRBV30; len: 16; abundance: .; j_gene: TRBJ1-1; d_gene: .
CDR3nt: TGTGCCAGCAGTTGGCTAGCGGGACCATACGAGCAGTACTTC; CDR3aa: CASSWLAGPYEQYF; v_gene: TRBV27; len: 14; abundance: .; j_gene: TRBJ2-7; d_gene: TRBD2
CDR3nt: TGTGCCAGCAGTGAGGGGAGGGGGGTTCGTAGCACAGATACGCAGTATTTT; CDR3aa: CASSEGRGVRSTDTQYF; v_gene: TRBV2; len: 17; abundance: .; j_gene: TRBJ2-3; d_gene: .
CDR3nt: TGTGCCAGCAGCCCTCAGGGCGGGAACACTGAAGCTTTCTTT; CDR3aa: CASSPQGGNTEAFF; v_gene: TRBV9; len: 14; abundance: .; j_gene: TRBJ1-1; d_gene: .
CDR3nt: TGTGCCAGCAGTTACTCCGGACAGTCGGAAAAACTGTTTTTT; CDR3aa: CASSYSGQSEKLFF; v_gene: TRBV6-5; len: 14; abundance: .; j_gene: TRBJ1-4; d_gene: .